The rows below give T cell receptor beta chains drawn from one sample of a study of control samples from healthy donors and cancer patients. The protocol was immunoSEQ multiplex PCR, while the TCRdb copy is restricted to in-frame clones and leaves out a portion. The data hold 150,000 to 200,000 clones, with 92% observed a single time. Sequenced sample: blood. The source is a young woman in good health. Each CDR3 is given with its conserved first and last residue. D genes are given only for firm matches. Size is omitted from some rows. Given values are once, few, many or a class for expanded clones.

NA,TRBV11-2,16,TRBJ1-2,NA,TGTGCCAGCAGCTTAGGGGGCCAGGGAGCGAACTATGGCTACACCTTC,CASSLGGQGANYGYTF
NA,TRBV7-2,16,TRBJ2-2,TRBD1,TGTGCCAGCAGCTTTATACCGGGACAGGGGGCCGGGGAGCTGTTTTTT,CASSFIPGQGAGELFF
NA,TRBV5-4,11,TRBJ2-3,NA,TGTGCCAGCAGCTTGTCAGATACGCAGTATTTT,CASSLSDTQYF
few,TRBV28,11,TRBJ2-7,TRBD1,TGTGCCAGCAGCCCCGGGACAGCCTTAAATTTC,CASSPGTALNF
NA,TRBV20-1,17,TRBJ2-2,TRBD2,TGCAGTGCTAGTAGCCGGGCAGCGGGAGGTGGAACCGGGGAGCTGTTTTTT,CSASSRAAGGGTGELFF
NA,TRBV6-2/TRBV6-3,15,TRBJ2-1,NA,TGTGCCAGCAGTCGCCAGGAACGTGCTTACAATGAGCAGTTCTTC,CASSRQERAYNEQFF
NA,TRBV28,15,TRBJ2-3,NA,TGTGCCAGCAGTTTCCCTCCGGGGGTCCCAGATACGCAGTATTTT,CASSFPPGVPDTQYF
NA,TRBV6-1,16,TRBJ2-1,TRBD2,TGTGCCAGCAGTGCCCAGACTAGCGGGAGCTACAATGAGCAGTTCTTC,CASSAQTSGSYNEQFF
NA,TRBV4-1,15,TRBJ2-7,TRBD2,TGCGCCAGCAGCCAAGAGATTAGCGGGATACGACGGCAGTACTTC,CASSQEISGIRRQYF
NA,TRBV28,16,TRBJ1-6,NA,TGTGCCAGCAGTTTAATCGGGGGGACCTATAATTCACCCCTCCACTTT,CASSLIGGTYNSPLHF
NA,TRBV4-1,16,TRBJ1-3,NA,TGCGCCAGCAGCCAAACGGGGCGGTCCTCTGGAAACACCATATATTTT,CASSQTGRSSGNTIYF